Listed below are T cell receptor beta chains from one sample, sequenced in a study of beta chain features in type 1 diabetes. Assay used: immunoSEQ multiplex PCR; TCRdb lists only in-frame clones, some missing. This sample has hundreds of thousands of clones, with roughly a sixth found just once. Sequencing was done on a sample of naive CD4+ T cells from blood. The receptors derive from a young woman in good health. Both conserved end residues are part of each CDR3. D genes are given only for firm matches. The size of a clone is reported for some rows only, either as once, few or many, or as a class for expanded clones.

.,.,11,TRBV18,TRBJ2-1,CASSPQEGQFF,TGTGCCAGCTCACCACAGGAGGGGCAGTTCTTC
.,.,13,TRBV10-3,TRBJ2-5,CAISPGNQETQYF,TGTGCCATCAGTCCGGGGAATCAAGAGACCCAGTACTTC
.,.,13,TRBV10-3,TRBJ2-2,CAISRENTGELFF,TGTGCCATCAGTCGGGAGAACACCGGGGAGCTGTTTTTT
TRBD1,.,13,TRBV7-9,TRBJ2-7,CASSLDSTGRQYF,TGTGCCAGCAGCTTAGATTCGACAGGGCGGCAGTACTTC
TRBD2,.,16,TRBV5-4,TRBJ2-3,CASSRGGTSGTDTQYF,TGTGCCAGCAGCCGAGGGGGGACTAGCGGCACAGATACGCAGTATTTT
.,few,14,TRBV7-8,TRBJ1-5,CASSFSRTNQPQHF,TGTGCCAGCAGCTTTTCCAGAACCAATCAGCCCCAGCATTTT
.,.,12,TRBV2,TRBJ2-4,CASSGVGNIQYF,TGTGCCAGCAGTGGCGTGGGAAACATTCAGTACTTC
.,few,16,TRBV6-6,TRBJ2-3,CASSLAPRGLTDTQYF,TGTGCCAGCAGTTTAGCCCCGCGGGGCCTCACAGATACGCAGTATTTT
.,few,12,TRBV28,TRBJ2-7,CASNFAGTGQYF,TGTGCCAGCAATTTCGCCGGTACAGGCCAGTACTTC
.,.,14,TRBV18,TRBJ2-1,CASSPGLEPNEQFF,TGTGCCAGCTCACCAGGCCTAGAACCAAATGAGCAGTTCTTC
.,.,14,TRBV27,TRBJ2-1,CASSRSSLNNEQFF,TGTGCCAGCAGTAGATCCAGTCTCAACAATGAGCAGTTCTTC
TRBD2,.,15,TRBV10-3,TRBJ2-3,CAISESGGGGDTQYF,TGTGCCATCAGTGAGTCGGGCGGGGGAGGAGATACGCAGTATTTT
.,.,15,TRBV18,TRBJ2-3,CASSPPSARGDTQYF,TGTGCCAGCTCACCGCCTAGCGCCCGGGGGGATACGCAGTATTTT
.,few,14,TRBV19,TRBJ1-4,CASSQAGAREKLFF,TGTGCCAGCAGCCAGGCGGGGGCACGGGAAAAACTGTTTTTT
TRBD1,few,13,TRBV7-2,TRBJ2-7,CATGRQGPYEQYF,TGTGCCACAGGGAGACAGGGGCCCTACGAGCAGTACTTC
TRBD1,few,19,TRBV7-9,TRBJ1-5,CASSPQGQGGGIDNQPQHF,TGTGCCAGCAGCCCCCAGGGACAGGGTGGGGGAATCGACAATCAGCCCCAGCATTTT
.,.,12,TRBV6-5,TRBJ2-1,CASSRNYNEQFF,TGTGCCAGCAGCCGAAACTACAATGAGCAGTTCTTC
TRBD2,.,13,TRBV2,TRBJ2-7,CASTGAGAYEQYF,TGTGCCAGCACCGGAGCGGGAGCCTACGAGCAGTACTTC
TRBD1,.,17,TRBV7-2,TRBJ2-1,CASSLSPGTGFGNEQFF,TGTGCCAGCAGCTTAAGCCCCGGGACAGGGTTTGGGAATGAGCAGTTCTTC
.,.,15,TRBV25-1,TRBJ2-5,CASSDVGTNQETQYF,TGTGCCAGCAGCGATGTAGGGACAAACCAAGAGACCCAGTACTTC
TRBD2,few,17,TRBV4-2,TRBJ2-3,CASSPGASGARTDTQYF,TGTGCCAGCAGCCCTGGGGCTAGCGGGGCTCGCACAGATACGCAGTATTTT
TRBD1,few,18,TRBV5-1,TRBJ2-1,CASRHETGGEGIRYEQFF,TGCGCCAGCAGACACGAGACAGGGGGCGAAGGAATTAGGTATGAGCAGTTCTTC
TRBD2,few,15,TRBV4-2,TRBJ2-1,CASSQERVLAGPQFF,TGTGCCAGCAGCCAAGAGCGAGTACTAGCGGGCCCGCAGTTCTTC
.,few,17,TRBV7-2,TRBJ2-2,CASSLNIGALNTGELFF,TGTGCCAGCAGCCTCAATATCGGGGCTTTGAACACCGGGGAGCTGTTTTTT
TRBD2,few,16,TRBV4-3,TRBJ2-3,CASSQNLAASTDTQYF,TGCGCCAGCAGCCAAAATCTAGCGGCAAGCACAGATACGCAGTATTTT
.,.,11,TRBV7-9,TRBJ2-2,CASSWSGELFF,TGTGCCAGCAGCTGGTCCGGGGAGCTGTTTTTT
.,once,12,TRBV11-2,TRBJ2-3,CASSLHTDTQYF,TGTGCCAGCAGCCTTCACACAGATACGCAGTATTTT
TRBD1,.,15,TRBV7-9,TRBJ1-4,CASSPGQDRNEKLFF,TGTGCCAGCAGCCCCGGACAGGACCGAAATGAAAAACTGTTTTTT
.,few,14,TRBV6-5,TRBJ1-4,CASSYGGSNEKLFF,TGTGCCAGCAGTTACGGGGGGTCTAATGAAAAACTGTTTTTT
.,.,14,TRBV19,TRBJ2-3,CASSIGGTSDTQYF,TGTGCCAGTAGTATAGGTGGGACATCGGATACGCAGTATTTT
.,few,16,TRBV6-1,TRBJ1-5,CASSETSGREIQPQHF,TGTGCCAGCAGTGAAACGTCTGGCAGGGAGATTCAGCCCCAGCATTTT
.,few,13,TRBV28,TRBJ1-2,CASSLVRTRGYTF,TGTGCCAGCAGTTTAGTAAGGACGCGGGGCTACACCTTC
TRBD2,few,16,TRBV25-1,TRBJ2-5,CASSEWGTGRVETQYF,TGTGCCAGCAGTGAATGGGGGACGGGGAGGGTGGAGACCCAGTACTTC
.,few,14,TRBV2,TRBJ1-2,CASSGTERSYGYTF,TGTGCCAGCAGTGGGACAGAGAGGAGCTATGGCTACACCTTC
.,.,16,TRBV28,TRBJ2-7,CASSSLPGTPPYEQYF,TGTGCCAGCAGTTCCCTCCCCGGGACACCCCCCTACGAGCAGTACTTC
TRBD2,few,18,TRBV4-1,TRBJ2-3,CASSQDLGLAGLFDTQYF,TGCGCCAGCAGCCAAGATCTTGGCCTAGCGGGGCTGTTTGATACGCAGTATTTT
.,few,14,TRBV2,TRBJ2-2,CASLYGRDTGELFF,TGTGCCAGCCTTTACGGGAGAGACACCGGGGAGCTGTTTTTT
.,.,15,TRBV7-8,TRBJ1-2,CASSLNVAQNYGYTF,TGTGCCAGCAGCTTAAATGTCGCCCAAAACTATGGCTACACCTTC
TRBD2,.,14,TRBV25-1,TRBJ2-3,CASLEAGSTDTQYF,TGTGCCAGCCTAGAAGCGGGAAGCACAGATACGCAGTATTTT